Below are 30 T cell receptor beta chains sequenced from a single sample in a study of T cell repertoires in cytomegalovirus infection. These receptors are not linked to any known antigen. MiXCR, run by TCRdb on the reads, gives a single entry per CDR3 protein. The repertoire holds over 250,000 distinct CDR3 sequences, 22% seen once, with around 20% in the top ten. The sequencing used cultured PBMCs, collected from culture after CMV antigen stimulation. The receptors derive from a human donor in good health (CMV status not recorded). Some clones in this sample may be carry-over from other donors' samples.

This clonotype was seen a handful of times. This chain connects TRBV29-1 to TRBJ1-1; no reliable D call. This CDR3 has 12 residues. Germline V gene lookup returns CDR1 SQVTM and CDR2 ANQGSEA. Trimming removed 5 bases at V and 3 bases at J, with 10 bases between. Here the CDR3 DNA reads TGCAGCGTTCTACTCAGGTACACTGAAGCTTTCTTT. It is translated as CSVLLRYTEAFF.

This rearrangement joins TRBV4-2 to TRBJ1-2; a possible D gene is TRBD1 (5 bases). Germline V CDR1 and CDR2: LGHNA, YNFKEQ. This CDR3 region has 15 residues. Trimming shortened V by 3 bases and J by 2 bases, and 13 bases separated the two germline ends. CDR3 in DNA: TGTGCCAGCAGCCAGGGGCTCGTGGTAAACTATGGCTACACCTTC. Translating gives CASSQGLVVNYGYTF.

This clonotype was recorded a few times. V is TRBV5-6 and J is TRBJ2-1; 12 bases match TRBD2. With V trimmed by 4 bases and J by 6 bases, 5 bases remained unmatched. The germline V gene has CDR1 SGHDT and CDR2 YYEEEE. CDR3 length equals 15 residues. CDR3 amino acids: CASSRLAGEINEQFF. The DNA for the CDR3 is TGTGCCAGCAGCCGACTAGCGGGAGAGATCAATGAGCAGTTCTTC. The whole variable domain, remainder taken from reference TRBV5-6 and TRBJ2-1, is DAGVTQSPTHLIKTRGQQVTLRCSPKSGHDTVSWYQQALGQGPQFIFQYYEEEERQRGNFPDRFSGHQFPNYSSELNVNALLLGDSALYLCASSRLAGEINEQFFGPGTRLTVL.

The sample holds a few counts of this clonotype. This rearrangement joins TRBV28 to TRBJ2-1; 8 bases agree with TRBD2. The CDR3 covers 14 residues. The V gene end was trimmed by 6 bases and the J gene end by 12 bases; junction bases not matched to a gene: 13. Per the germline V gene, CDR1 is MDHEN and CDR2 is SYDVKM. CDR3: CASSPGAGGFWQFF. DNA of the CDR3: TGTGCCAGCAGCCCCGGGGCGGGAGGTTTCTGGCAGTTCTTC.

The genes are TRBV7-2 and TRBJ2-1; 8 bases align to TRBD2. Germline values: CDR1 SGHTA, CDR2 FQGNSA. The CDR3 runs to 17 residues. V dropped 1 base and J dropped 9; count of bases not matched to a gene: 14. The DNA for the CDR3 is TGTGCCAGCAGCTTAGGAGCTAGCGGGTGGACGACCGGTGAGCAGTTCTTC. Its translation is CASSLGASGWTTGEQFF.

This rearrangement joins TRBV11-3 to TRBJ1-1, with D possibly TRBD1 on 5 matching bases. V lost 0 bases and J 1 base, leaving 9 bases between the germline ends. CDR1 and CDR2 from the germline V gene are SGHNT and YENEEA. The CDR3 runs to 15 residues. This chain's CDR3 is CASSLDGGGNTEAFF. CDR3 nucleotides: TGTGCCAGCAGCTTAGACGGGGGGGGGAACACTGAAGCTTTCTTT.

This clonotype was picked up many times. This rearrangement joins TRBV6-1 to TRBJ2-6; the D is unclear. V lost 5 bases, J lost 2 bases, and 13 bases lay in between. CDR3 length equals 16 residues. Germline assignment: CDR1 MNHNS and CDR2 SASEGT. The CDR3 sequence is CASSTLLGTGANVLTF. The CDR3 DNA reads as TGTGCCAGCAGTACATTGTTAGGTACTGGGGCCAACGTCCTGACTTTC.

In this sample, this clonotype turned up many times. The V call is TRBV7-8, the J call TRBJ2-3; 13 nucleotides line up with TRBD2. V was clipped by 5 bases and J by 1 base; unmatched bases: 21. Germline V lookup: CDR1 SGHVS, CDR2 FQNEAQ. The CDR3 contains 22 residues. CDR3 bases: TGTGCCAGCAGCCCCAGACTACCGGGACTAGCGGGAAATCGGATCGGCACAGATACGCAGTATTTT. It is translated as CASSPRLPGLAGNRIGTDTQYF. Based on the CDR3 plus reference TRBV7-8 and TRBJ2-3, the full variable domain is GAGVSQSPRYKVAKRGQDVALRCDPISGHVSLFWYQQALGQGPEFLTYFQNEAQLDKSGLPSDRFFAERPEGSVSTLKIQRTQQEDSAVYLCASSPRLPGLAGNRIGTDTQYFGPGTRLTVL.

This clonotype was found many times. The chain has TRBV7-2 and TRBJ2-5; TRBD2 aligns across 13 bases. Germline-derived CDR1 and CDR2 are SGHTA and FQGNSA. V was clipped by 4 bases and J by 5 bases; unmatched bases: 4. This CDR3 comprises 15 residues. CDR3 nucleotide sequence: TGTGCCAGCAGCTCACTAGCGGGAGGGCCTGAGACCCAGTACTTC. Translated, it gives CASSSLAGGPETQYF.

This clonotype has a handful of counts. V and J are TRBV7-6 and TRBJ2-3; D uncertain. Germline CDR1 is SGHVS and CDR2 is FNYEAQ. CDR3 size: 13 residues. V was trimmed by 5 bases and J by 2 bases, leaving 8 bases between them. As DNA, the CDR3 is TGTGCCAGCAGCATGGTCTACACAGATACGCAGTATTTT. Translation: CASSMVYTDTQYF.

The CDR3 protein is CASSQDEIRDTGEAFF. DNA for the CDR3: TGCGCCAGCAGCCAAGATGAGATCCGGGACACCGGTGAAGCTTTCTTT. The rearrangement links TRBV4-3 to TRBJ1-1; TRBD1 might be the D (6 bases). Trimming shortened V by 0 bases and J by 7 bases, and 18 bases separated the two germline ends. The CDR3 has 16 amino acids. Germline-derived CDR1 and CDR2 are LGHNA and YSLEER.

In this sample, this clonotype turned up a few times. This chain joins TRBV6-2 or TRBV6-3 and TRBJ2-1; a possible D gene is TRBD2 (6 bases). V was trimmed by 6 bases and J by 9 bases, leaving 15 bases between them. This CDR3 has 13 residues. The V gene's germline CDR1 is MNHEY and CDR2 SVGEGT. The CDR3 protein is CASSSTSYAEQFF. CDR3 DNA: TGTGCCAGCAGCTCAACTAGCTATGCTGAGCAGTTCTTC.

V and J are TRBV3-1 and TRBJ2-1; 8 bases map to TRBD2. V was pared by 7 bases and J by 8 bases, with 10 bases of the junction left unmatched. Germline V lookup: CDR1 LGHDT, CDR2 YNNKEL (reference sequence). CDR3 length: 14 amino acids. This CDR3 reads CASTSSGSGDEQFF. CDR3 DNA sequence: TGTGCCAGCACCTCGAGCGGGAGTGGCGATGAGCAGTTCTTC.

The chain recombines TRBV20-1 with TRBJ1-1; 7 bases fit TRBD1. J gave up 1 base and V 0 bases, and 2 bases lay outside the gene matches. Germline CDR1 reads DFQATT; CDR2 reads SNEGSKA (reference sequence). The CDR3 spans 14 residues. DNA of the CDR3: TGCAGTGCTAGAGATTGGGACAGGAACACTGAAGCTTTCTTT. Translated, it gives CSARDWDRNTEAFF.

This clonotype came up many times. The V and J genes are TRBV11-2 and TRBJ2-7, with 9 bases that match TRBD2. CDR3 length: 15 amino acids. Per germline, CDR1 SGHAT and CDR2 FQNNGV. The ends lost 3 bases at V and 2 bases at J; junction bases unmatched: 5. Here the CDR3 reads CASSLGLAGPYEQYV. Here the CDR3 DNA reads TGTGCCAGCAGCTTGGGGCTAGCGGGGCCCTACGAGCAGTACGTC.

The chain uses TRBV6-5 and TRBJ1-6; no firm D call. This CDR3 comprises 16 residues. V was shortened by 2 bases and J by 8 bases, with 16 bases between the two germline ends. Germline lookup yields CDR1 MNHEY and CDR2 SVGAGI. In DNA form, the CDR3 reads TGTGCCAGCAGTTACGGGAGGGTCGGAGTTGATTCACCCCTCCACTTT. As protein: CASSYGRVGVDSPLHF.

The chain couples TRBV27 to TRBJ2-7, with D possibly TRBD2 on 6 matching bases. This CDR3 spans 15 amino acids. The V end was cut by 5 bases, the J end by 4 bases, with 18 bases between. Germline CDR1 MNHEY, CDR2 SMNVEV (reference sequence). The CDR3 is CASSPSGLSGYEQYF. The CDR3 DNA reads TGTGCCAGCAGTCCTTCGGGACTCTCGGGGTACGAGCAGTACTTC.

The chain recombines TRBV12-3 or TRBV12-4 with TRBJ1-1, with D tentatively TRBD1 (6 bases). The CDR3 consists of 14 residues. V lost 5 bases and J 5 bases, leaving 15 bases between the germline ends. The CDR3: CASSPRQEVTEAFF. The CDR3, as DNA: TGTGCCAGCAGTCCTCGACAGGAAGTGACTGAAGCTTTCTTT.

The V and J genes are TRBV27 and TRBJ1-2, with 7 bases lining up with TRBD1. The CDR3 is 14 amino acids. V was clipped by 6 bases and J by 4 bases; unmatched bases: 8. Germline loops: CDR1 MNHEY, CDR2 SMNVEV (reference sequence). The CDR3 region is CASRPNRDSYGYTF. DNA of the CDR3: TGTGCCAGCAGACCAAACCGGGACAGCTATGGCTACACCTTC.

The chain couples TRBV19 to TRBJ1-5, with TRBD1 matching over 8 bases. V lost 3 bases to trimming and J lost 2 bases; unmatched junction nucleotides: 6. This CDR3 has 16 amino acids. In germline, CDR1 is LNHDA, CDR2 SQIVND (reference sequence). The CDR3 here is CASSIRTGSGNQPQHF. The CDR3 bases are TGTGCCAGTAGTATCCGGACAGGGTCGGGCAATCAGCCCCAGCATTTT.

The rearrangement joins TRBV10-3 to TRBJ1-1; TRBD1 matches at 7 bases. In germline, CDR1 is ENHRY, CDR2 SYGVKD. The CDR3 is 15 residues long. The J segment lost 1 base and the V segment lost 2 bases, leaving 4 bases of the junction unmatched. The CDR3 nucleotides are TGTGCCATCAGTGAGGACAGGGTTGGGAACACTGAAGCTTTCTTT. Translating it yields CAISEDRVGNTEAFF.

This clonotype was seen more than once but under ten times. The chain is built from TRBV19 and TRBJ1-2, with a weak D call TRBD1 (6 bases). CDR1 and CDR2 (germline): LNHDA, SQIVND (reference sequence). The CDR3 sequence is 14 residues long. V dropped 6 bases and J dropped 6 bases, with 17 bases sitting between them. CDR3 sequence (DNA): TGTGCCAGTAGGCATACAGGGTTGAGGCATGGCTACACCTTC. Translating it yields CASRHTGLRHGYTF.

The chain combines TRBV19 with TRBJ2-4, with 12 bases matching TRBD2. The germline V gene encodes CDR1 LNHDA and CDR2 SQIVND (reference sequence). This CDR3 contains 19 residues. Losses at the gene ends were 7 bases for V and 0 bases for J; bases not matched to a gene: 13. The CDR3 is CASMGTGRLAGEAKNIQYF. CDR3 nucleotides: TGTGCCAGTATGGGGACGGGTAGACTAGCGGGAGAAGCCAAAAACATTCAGTACTTC. The variable domain in full, completed from reference TRBV19 and TRBJ2-4, reads DGGITQSPKYLFRKEGQNVTLSCEQNLNHDAMYWYRQDPGQGLRLIYYSQIVNDFQKGDIAEGYSVSREKKESFPLTVTSAQKNPTAFYLCASMGTGRLAGEAKNIQYFGAGTRLSVL.

The chain carries TRBV11-2 and TRBJ2-7; 9 bases align to TRBD2. This CDR3 has 17 residues. In germline, CDR1 is SGHAT, CDR2 FQNNGV. The V segment lost 4 bases and the J segment 5 bases; nucleotides outside the gene matches: 15. CDR3 residues: CASSYGPPGLAVDEQYF. The CDR3 bases are TGTGCCAGCAGCTACGGCCCACCGGGACTAGCAGTCGACGAGCAGTACTTC. The variable domain in full, with the rest retrieved from reference TRBV11-2 and TRBJ2-7, is EAGVAQSPRYKIIEKRQSVAFWCNPISGHATLYWYQQILGQGPKLLIQFQNNGVVDDSQLPKDRFSAERLKGVDSTLKIQPAKLEDSAVYLCASSYGPPGLAVDEQYFGPGTRLTVT.

This clonotype occurred many times. The chain employs TRBV11-2 and TRBJ2-5; tentative D call: TRBD2 (5 bases). CDR1 SGHAT and CDR2 FQNNGV come from the germline V gene. The CDR3 has 15 residues. V lost 5 bases to trimming and J lost 5 bases, with 18 bases between them. CDR3 sequence: CASSATVGVRETQYF. The CDR3 DNA reads as TGTGCCAGCAGCGCAACGGTGGGAGTGAGGGAGACCCAGTACTTC.

This clonotype was seen ten or more times. This chain uses TRBV7-8 with TRBJ2-5; possible D gene TRBD1, 5 bases. Trimming left V 5 bases short and J 0 bases short, with 10 bases between. Germline CDR1 and CDR2: SGHVS and FQNEAQ. This CDR3 has 14 amino acids. The CDR3 spells CASSEDSYQETQYF. CDR3 nucleotides: TGTGCCAGCAGCGAAGACAGCTACCAAGAGACCCAGTACTTC.

This clonotype was seen only a few times. V gene TRBV30 combines with J gene TRBJ2-2, with D hard to call. CDR3 length: 11 amino acids. Trimming removed 5 bases at V and 5 bases at J, with 6 bases between. CDR1 is GTSNPN and CDR2 is SVGIG in the germline V gene (reference sequence). CDR3 protein: CAWWQTGELFF. The CDR3, as DNA: TGTGCCTGGTGGCAGACCGGGGAGCTGTTTTTT.

V usage is TRBV7-9 and J usage is TRBJ1-1; D remains unclear. V lost 5 bases to trimming and J lost 1 base, with 11 bases between them. Germline V lookup: CDR1 SEHNR, CDR2 FQNEAQ (reference sequence). The CDR3 sequence is 14 residues long. CDR3 loop: CASSQIATNTEAFF. The CDR3 nucleotides read TGTGCCAGCAGCCAGATAGCCACGAACACTGAAGCTTTCTTT.

This chain links TRBV5-6 with TRBJ1-1, with D tentatively TRBD1 (6 bases). V was pared by 3 bases and J by 4 bases, with 13 bases between. Germline V gives CDR1 SGHDT, CDR2 YYEEEE. The CDR3 has 14 amino acids. In DNA form, the CDR3 reads TGTGCCAGCAGCTGGGGGGGGCAGGGCACTGAAGCTTTCTTT. This codes for CASSWGGQGTEAFF.

This clonotype was counted at least ten times. This sequence joins TRBV5-4 and TRBJ2-6; tentatively, D is TRBD1 (6 bases). CDR3 length: 19 residues. CDR1 and CDR2 (germline): SGHNT, YYREEE (reference sequence). The V end was cut by 2 bases, the J end by 0 bases, with 18 bases between. In DNA, the CDR3 is TGTGCCAGCAGCTTTTCCACCGGACAGACGCCCTCTGGGGCCAACGTCCTGACTTTC. It translates to CASSFSTGQTPSGANVLTF.